This TCR beta chain was sequenced during a study of shared clonotypes between healthy human individuals. Study information: Each donor had three CD4 naive, three CD4 memory, two CD8 naive and one CD8 memory plate.

HIV-negative, healthy adults without recent acute infections or vaccinations were the donors. Each sample came from a Caucasian adult donor living in Nashville, Tennessee. The study ran the assay at deep level. Repertoires were generated with immunoSEQ multiplex PCR, while TCRdb's copy carries only in-frame clones and drops some. The table includes 850,000 to 1,100,000 clones, about 72% detected once. The receptor was isolated from a man in his late teens or twenties in good health. Some clones in this sample may be carry-over from other donors' samples. The material sequenced was memory CD4+ T cells from PBMCs. Subset given: CD45RA-negative fraction.

The CDR3 DNA is TGTGCCAGCAGTGTCGGGACTAGCGGGAACACCGGGGAGCTGTTTTTT. Amino acids: CASSVGTSGNTGELFF. V usage is TRBV9 and J usage is TRBJ2-2; 11 nucleotides agree with TRBD2. The ends lost 5 bases at V and 1 base at J; junction bases unmatched: 4. CDR1 SGDLS and CDR2 YYNGEE come from the germline V gene. This CDR3 is 16 amino acids long.